The present T cell receptor beta chain was sequenced within a study of cytomegalovirus exposure and HLA in healthy donors. Study-level results: Later analysis reportedly placed an Asian-associated ancestry cluster below the roughly 630-donor mean in N-insertions. A list of roughly 160 TCR beta chains associated with cytomegalovirus was given. A later analysis found that most CMV-associated TCR beta chains appeared HLA-restricted.

In the PCR, 60 Vbeta and 13 Jbeta primers were used. Sequenced by immunoSEQ multiplex PCR; TCRdb stores in-frame clones only, minus some. The table lists fewer than 250,000 clones, over 70% of them singletons. On this clone: Its antigen is not identified.

J gave up 4 bases and V 3 bases, and 3 bases lay outside the gene matches. The germline CDR1 and CDR2 sequences are SGHTA and FQGNSA. This CDR3 has 14 amino acids. Despite likely unrecorded immune exposures, the donors were nominally healthy at the time of sampling. The chain carries TRBV7-2 and TRBJ2-5, with TRBD2 matching 9 bases. This TCR came from a man aged 30-40 years in good health and CMV-seronegative. Input material: PBMCs. DNA of the CDR3: TGTGCCAGCAGCTTTGCGGGAGGGAGAGAGACCCAGTACTTC. It translates to CASSFAGGRETQYF.